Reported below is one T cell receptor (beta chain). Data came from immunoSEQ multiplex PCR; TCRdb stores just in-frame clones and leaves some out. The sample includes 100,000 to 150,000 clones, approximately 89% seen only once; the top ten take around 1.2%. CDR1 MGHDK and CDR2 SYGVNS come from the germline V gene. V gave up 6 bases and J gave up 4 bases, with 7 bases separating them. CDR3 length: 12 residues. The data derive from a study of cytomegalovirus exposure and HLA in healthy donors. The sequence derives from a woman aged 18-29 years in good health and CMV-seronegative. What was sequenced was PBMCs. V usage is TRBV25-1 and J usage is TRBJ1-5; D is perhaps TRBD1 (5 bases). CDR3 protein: CASRQGNQPQHF. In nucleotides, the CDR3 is TGTGCCAGCAGGCAGGGAAATCAGCCCCAGCATTTT.